This passage covers 22 T cell receptor beta chains from one sample sequenced in a study of T-cell reconstitution after alpha-beta-depleted transplantation in children. The authors prepared the TCRbeta library with unique molecular identifiers. One entry per CDR3 protein results from TCRdb running MiXCR on the PCR reads. The data show 550,000 to 800,000 distinct CDR3 sequences, with approximately 14% seen just once and roughly 0.77% held by the top ten. This sample comprised PBMCs, obtained before TCRalphabeta/CD19-depleted stem cell transplant. These receptors originate from a girl aged 2-10 years with congenital amegakaryocytic thrombocytopenia, due to receive a stem cell transplant.

This clonotype was detected many times. The chain carries TRBV9 and TRBJ2-5; a possible D gene is TRBD1 (6 bases). The CDR3 is 12 amino acids. Deletions cut 4 bases from V and 5 bases from J, with 9 bases between. Germline-derived CDR1 and CDR2 are SGDLS and YYNGEE. The CDR3 nucleotides are TGTGCCAGCAGCAGGGGGTCGGAGACCCAGTACTTC. Translated, it gives CASSRGSETQYF.

The chain uses TRBV4-2 and TRBJ1-2; D is perhaps TRBD1 (5 bases). V shed 0 bases and J shed 8 bases, with 13 bases lying between them. This CDR3 has 14 residues. Per the germline V gene, CDR1 is LGHNA and CDR2 is YNFKEQ. CDR3 in DNA: TGTGCCAGCAGCCAAGATCGGGGGAGAGGGGGCTACACCTTC. It is translated as CASSQDRGRGGYTF.

This clonotype was picked up many times. This rearrangement joins TRBV5-6 to TRBJ2-3; 7 bases agree with TRBD2. CDR3 length: 15 residues. The V gene's germline CDR1 is SGHDT and CDR2 YYEEEE. V lost 2 bases, J lost 2 bases, and 5 bases stayed unmatched. The CDR3 DNA sequence: TGTGCCAGCAGCTTACCGGGGGGTTTCACAGATACGCAGTATTTT. Amino acid sequence: CASSLPGGFTDTQYF.

The sample holds a few counts of this clonotype. V gene TRBV7-9 combines with J gene TRBJ1-2; D unresolved. Germline V gives CDR1 SEHNR, CDR2 FQNEAQ (reference sequence). Trimming took 5 bases from V and 4 from J, leaving 5 bases between them. The CDR3 is 11 residues long. The CDR3 DNA reads TGTGCCAGCAGCATGATCTATGGCTACACCTTC. Protein: CASSMIYGYTF.

There are many counts of this clonotype. J is TRBJ1-2 and V is TRBV12-3 or TRBV12-4; D unresolved. V was trimmed by 3 bases and J by 4 bases, leaving 12 bases between them. The CDR3 sequence is 14 residues long. The CDR3 DNA sequence: TGTGCCAGCAGTTTGATACGGAGCTCCTATGGCTACACCTTC. This gives the protein CASSLIRSSYGYTF.

The sample holds a few counts of this clonotype. This chain uses TRBV5-1 with TRBJ2-3; D uncertain. Trimming stripped 1 base from V and 6 bases from J, with 12 bases between. Per the germline V gene, CDR1 is SGHRS and CDR2 is YFSETQ. The CDR3 is 14 amino acids. As DNA, the CDR3 is TGCGCCAGCAGCTTGAGGGAACCCGGTGATACGCAGTATTTT. This sequence encodes CASSLREPGDTQYF.

The V call is TRBV7-8, the J call TRBJ2-1; a weak D match, TRBD2 (6 bases). The V end lost 3 bases, the J end lost 7 bases, and 16 bases lay between the germline ends. The germline CDR1 and CDR2 sequences are SGHVS and FQNEAQ. This CDR3 is 15 amino acids long. CDR3 region: CASSFWDSGWNEQFF. The CDR3 bases are TGTGCCAGCAGCTTTTGGGATAGCGGCTGGAATGAGCAGTTCTTC.

V and J are TRBV5-1 and TRBJ2-1; the D call may be TRBD1 or TRBD2 (5 bases each). With 7 bases removed from V and 5 bases from J, the gap between germline ends came to 13 bases. From germline, CDR1 is SGHRS and CDR2 YFSETQ. This CDR3 spans 13 amino acids. The chain's CDR3 is CASDTGPDNEQFF. CDR3 sequence (DNA): TGCGCCAGCGACACGGGGCCGGACAATGAGCAGTTCTTC.

In its sample, this clonotype was seen many times. The chain recombines TRBV10-3 with TRBJ2-1; 10 bases match TRBD2. The V gene's germline CDR1 is ENHRY and CDR2 SYGVKD. V was pared by 6 bases and J by 10 bases, with 3 bases of the junction left unmatched. The CDR3 is 12 residues long. The CDR3 loop reads CAISGGLAEQFF. As DNA, the CDR3 is TGTGCCATCAGCGGGGGACTAGCGGAGCAGTTCTTC.

This clonotype came up many times. The J gene is TRBJ2-2, the V gene TRBV5-1; D is uncertain. Germline V gene lookup returns CDR1 SGHRS and CDR2 YFSETQ. This CDR3 contains 13 residues. V was shortened by 7 bases and J by 1 base, with 8 bases between the two germline ends. The CDR3 DNA sequence: TGCGCCAGCGTTCCAGAGAACACCGGGGAGCTGTTTTTT. This translates into CASVPENTGELFF.

The V call is TRBV19, the J call TRBJ2-7; D ambiguous. V was pared by 10 bases and J by 2 bases, with 15 bases between. The germline V gene has CDR1 LNHDA and CDR2 SQIVND (reference sequence). The CDR3 spans 13 residues. The CDR3 DNA reads as TGTGCCAACTTTACCGACACTGCCTACGAGCAGTACTTC. Its protein product is CANFTDTAYEQYF.

This clonotype was recorded a few times. The rearrangement links TRBV12-3 or TRBV12-4 to TRBJ1-4; perhaps TRBD1 as D (5 bases). CDR3 length equals 14 residues. The V gene lost 5 bases and the J gene lost 6 bases, with 13 bases spanning the gap. Here the CDR3 reads CASSPGRSYEKLFF. The CDR3 DNA is TGTGCCAGCAGTCCAGGGCGCTCCTATGAAAAACTGTTTTTT.

Details on this clonotype: This clone may be a read error of a much larger clone one base away. The V call is TRBV20-1, the J call TRBJ2-3, with D possibly being TRBD2 (6 bases). CDR1 and CDR2 from the germline V gene are DFQATT and SNEGSKA (reference sequence). There are 17 residues in the CDR3. Between the trimmed V and J ends, which lost 1 base and 3 bases, there was a span of 20 bases. The CDR3 bases are TGCAGTGCTAGAGTCGGCGGGAAGGCCAGAGTGACAGATACGCAGTATTTT. Its translation is CSARVGGKARVTDTQYF.

This rearrangement joins TRBV20-1 to TRBJ2-7; 9 positions agree with TRBD1. The germline V gene encodes CDR1 DFQATT and CDR2 SNEGSKA (reference sequence). CDR3 size: 14 residues. V lost 5 bases and J lost 5; bases outside the gene matches: 10. CDR3 in DNA: TGCAGTGCTGAGCCCGGGACAGGGACCCACGAGCAGTACTTC. It encodes CSAEPGTGTHEQYF.

This clonotype showed up just a few times. The rearrangement links TRBV27 to TRBJ2-5; 7 bases agree with TRBD1. CDR3 length: 13 amino acids. Per germline, CDR1 MNHEY and CDR2 SMNVEV (reference sequence). J gave up 4 bases and V 8 bases, and 7 bases lay outside the gene matches. CDR3 bases: TGTGCCAGCTGCGACAGGGTCGGAGAGACCCAGTACTTC. Encoded protein: CASCDRVGETQYF.

CDR3 sequence: CASRNFYAGATDTQYF. For the CDR3, the DNA is TGTGCCAGCAGAAACTTCTACGCGGGAGCTACAGATACGCAGTATTTT. The rearrangement joins TRBV27 to TRBJ2-3; the match to TRBD2 covers 7 bases. V was pared by 6 bases and J by 3 bases, with 12 bases of the junction left unmatched. Germline CDR1 MNHEY, CDR2 SMNVEV (reference sequence). The length of the CDR3 is 16 residues.

This clonotype was counted between two and nine times. This chain connects TRBV30 to TRBJ1-1; D is unresolved. Germline-derived CDR1 and CDR2 are GTSNPN and SVGIG (reference sequence). The CDR3 sequence is 12 residues long. V lost 2 bases and J lost 1, with 5 bases in between. In nucleotides, the CDR3 is TGTGCCTGGAGTCCCGAGAACACTGAAGCTTTCTTT. The encoded protein is CAWSPENTEAFF.

This clonotype was picked up many times. This chain links TRBV20-1 with TRBJ2-2; 8 bases agree with TRBD1. Looked up from germline, CDR1 is DFQATT and CDR2 is SNEGSKA (reference sequence). With 4 bases clipped from V and 7 bases from J, the junction kept 5 bases outside the gene matches. This CDR3 spans 13 amino acids. CDR3 in DNA: TGCAGTGCTATGGCAGGGGGCCTCGGGGAGCTGTTTTTT. Its protein product is CSAMAGGLGELFF.

This clonotype has at least ten counts. The chain links TRBV12-3 or TRBV12-4 to TRBJ1-6; D gene unclear. The CDR3 has 13 residues. Trimming pared 5 bases from V and 10 bases from J, leaving 12 bases between. The CDR3 nucleotides are TGTGCCAGCAGTCTTTGGCACGACTCACCCCTCCACTTT. This codes for CASSLWHDSPLHF.

This clonotype was seen only a few times. V gene TRBV7-9 combines with J gene TRBJ2-3, with D tentatively TRBD2 (5 bases). Trimming left V 3 bases short and J 5 bases short, with 12 bases between. The CDR3 has 14 residues. In germline, CDR1 is SEHNR, CDR2 FQNEAQ (reference sequence). CDR3 sequence: CASSLFGGGDTQYF. CDR3 coding DNA: TGTGCCAGCAGCTTGTTCGGAGGAGGAGATACGCAGTATTTT.

This rearrangement joins TRBV30 to TRBJ2-1, with TRBD2 matching 10 bases. Trimming removed 1 base from V and 7 bases from J; junction bases left unmatched: 10. CDR3 length equals 16 residues. CDR1 GTSNPN and CDR2 SVGIG come from the germline V gene (reference sequence). CDR3 in amino acids: CAWSALAGVSGNEQFF. The CDR3 bases are TGTGCCTGGAGTGCGCTAGCGGGAGTTAGTGGTAATGAGCAGTTCTTC.

This clonotype was observed many times. V usage is TRBV12-3 or TRBV12-4 and J usage is TRBJ2-4; no clear D. V lost 3 bases to trimming and J lost 6 bases, with 9 bases between them. CDR3 size: 13 residues. The CDR3 reads CASSFSDGNIQYF. CDR3 sequence (DNA): TGTGCCAGCAGTTTTTCGGACGGAAACATTCAGTACTTC.